Below, one T cell receptor beta chain is given with its context. No antigen is known for it. Other DNA sequences in the same sample also yield this CDR3. Measured with immunoSEQ multiplex PCR; TCRdb has only the in-frame clones, and not every one. Among 70,000 or so clones listed, under 80% were seen once. Germline lookup yields CDR1 SGHRS and CDR2 YFSETQ. With 0 bases clipped from V and 7 bases from J, the junction kept 4 bases outside the gene matches. The CDR3 runs to 15 residues. The sample comes from a study of vaccination effects on CD4 cells after COVID-19. Antigen-specific CD4+ T cell clonotypes were called by their expansion after viral peptide-pool culture in ViraFEST. Culture lasted around eleven days before CD4+ T cell isolation. Recipients of the vaccine had no prior SARS-CoV-2 infection and negative nucleocapsid antibodies.

Sequencing used CD4+ T cells from PBMCs cultured with SARS-CoV-2 spike peptides, obtained before COVID-19 vaccination. The origin of this receptor is a human donor who received a COVID-19 vaccine. The gene calls are TRBV5-1 and TRBJ2-1, with 10 positions matching TRBD2. The CDR3 nucleotides are TGCGCCAGCAGCTTGGGACTAGCGGGCCTGAATGAGCAGTTCTTC. Translation: CASSLGLAGLNEQFF.